This TCR beta chain originates from a study of early T cells in non-severe SARS-CoV-2 infection (TCRdb year 2021). For the wider study: TCR sequencing used bulk RNA from unsorted whole blood, so alpha and beta chains could not be paired.

The library relied on 5' RACE. The sample was run on a NextSeq 500. The TCR library protocol attached unique molecular identifiers to individual cDNA molecules to correct for sequencing error and PCR bias. Both TCR alpha and beta chains were sequenced, and tight co-correlation was observed between alpha and beta sequence abundances in each sample. The study's processing was this. Decombinator V4 was used to annotate TCR sequences for V gene, J gene and CDR3. TCRs were defined as expanded if a significant change between any two time points was detected under a Poisson model with p below 0.0001. Abundances of TCRs were expressed as counts per million after normalisation to the total number of TCRs sequenced in each sample. TRAV1-2 paired with TRAJ12, TRAJ20 or TRAJ33 defined MAIT TCRs, while TRAV10 paired with TRAJ18 defined iNKT TCRs. VDJdb, accessed 1 November 2021, was searched for CMV, EBV and SARS-CoV-2 annotated TCRs, excluding TCRs annotated for multiple antigens. TCRdb trimmed public reads at Q25 via fastp, called clones via MiXCR and kept in-frame beta chains. Merged by CDR3 protein, the rows form single entries marked with the most common genes and DNA. TCRdb, rather than the study authors, made the V and J calls. In this sample the table shows about 90,000 distinct CDR3 sequences, about an eighth of which occur a single time. Jointly, the top ten make up 3.5% to 5% of the sample.

Paper-wide results and their limitations: VDJdb matching was skewed toward anti-spike CD8 responses and likely underestimated virus-specific expansions, missing private and CD4 specificities.

Remarks on this clonotype: There is no known antigen for this receptor. No clone much larger than this one lies a single base away; base qualities are absent.

This was a case-control study nested in a cohort of healthcare workers in London, UK, who had nasopharyngeal swab PCR tests and blood samples taken every week. Healthcare workers were enrolled in the week of the UK lockdown, from 23 to 31 March 2020, and were followed every week for up to roughly 15 weeks. V drops 6 bases and J drops 6 bases, leaving 15 bases in between. Spanning cysteine to phenylalanine, the CDR3 consists of 13 amino acids. Of all the DNA, just the CDR3 is kept, 39 bases in frame from base 1. The germline V gene supplies CDR1 MNHEY and CDR2 SVGAGI. The TCR was taken from an adult who was a healthcare worker with PCR-confirmed SARS-CoV-2 infection or an uninfected control (not recorded which). This material consisted of whole blood, taken at baseline. The V gene is TRBV6-5 and the J gene is TRBJ2-7, with the D gene not confidently named. CDR3 reads: CASSRGPLGEQYF. DNA sequence: TGTGCCAGCAGCCGTGGACCGCTCGGCGAGCAGTACTTC.